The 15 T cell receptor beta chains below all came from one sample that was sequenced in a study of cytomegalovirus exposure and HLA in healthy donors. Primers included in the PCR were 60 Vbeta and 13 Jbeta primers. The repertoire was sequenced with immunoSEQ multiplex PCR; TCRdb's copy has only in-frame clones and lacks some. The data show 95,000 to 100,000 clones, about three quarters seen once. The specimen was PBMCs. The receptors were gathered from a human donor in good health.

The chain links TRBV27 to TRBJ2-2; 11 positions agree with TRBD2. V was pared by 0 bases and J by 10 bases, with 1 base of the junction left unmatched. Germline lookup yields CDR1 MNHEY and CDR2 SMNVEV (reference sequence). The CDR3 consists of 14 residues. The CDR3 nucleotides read TGTGCCAGCAGTTTATCGGGACTAGCGGCGGAGCTGTTTTTT. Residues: CASSLSGLAAELFF.

CDR3 amino acids: CASNFQGSQHGYTF. The DNA for the CDR3 is TGTGCCAGTAATTTTCAGGGGAGCCAGCATGGCTACACCTTC. V and J are TRBV19 and TRBJ1-2, with D perhaps TRBD1 (6 bases). The ends were cut back, 7 bases at V and 6 bases at J, with 18 bases in the middle. The CDR3 length is 14 residues. From germline, CDR1 is LNHDA and CDR2 SQIVND (reference sequence).

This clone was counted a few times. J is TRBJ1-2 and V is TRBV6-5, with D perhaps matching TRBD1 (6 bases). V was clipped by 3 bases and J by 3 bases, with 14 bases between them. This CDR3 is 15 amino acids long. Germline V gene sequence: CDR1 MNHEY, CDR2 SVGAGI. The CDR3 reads CASSYYRDLDYGYTF. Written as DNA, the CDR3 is TGTGCCAGCAGTTATTACAGGGATCTGGACTATGGCTACACCTTC.

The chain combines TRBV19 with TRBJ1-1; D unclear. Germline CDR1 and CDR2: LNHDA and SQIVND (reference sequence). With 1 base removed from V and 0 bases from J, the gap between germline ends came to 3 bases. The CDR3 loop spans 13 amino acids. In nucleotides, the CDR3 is TGTGCCAGTAGTATAGTTATGAACACTGAAGCTTTCTTT. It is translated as CASSIVMNTEAFF.

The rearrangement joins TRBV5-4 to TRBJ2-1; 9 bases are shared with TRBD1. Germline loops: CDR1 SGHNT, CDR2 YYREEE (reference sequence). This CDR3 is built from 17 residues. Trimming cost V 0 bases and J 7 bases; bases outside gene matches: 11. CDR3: CASSLEGVGQGKNEQFF. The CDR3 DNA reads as TGTGCCAGCAGCTTGGAGGGGGTGGGACAGGGAAAAAATGAGCAGTTCTTC.

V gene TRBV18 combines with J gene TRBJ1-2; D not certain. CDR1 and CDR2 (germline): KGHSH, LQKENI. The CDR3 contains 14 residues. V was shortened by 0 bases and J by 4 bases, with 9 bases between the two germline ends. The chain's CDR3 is CASSPPTTTYGYTF. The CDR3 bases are TGTGCCAGCTCACCACCAACGACTACCTATGGCTACACCTTC. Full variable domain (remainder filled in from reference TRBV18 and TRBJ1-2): NAGVMQNPRHLVRRRGQEARLRCSPMKGHSHVYWYRQLPEEGLKFMVYLQKENIIDESGMPKERFSAEFPKEGPSILRIQQVVRGDSAAYFCASSPPTTTYGYTFGSGTRLTVV.

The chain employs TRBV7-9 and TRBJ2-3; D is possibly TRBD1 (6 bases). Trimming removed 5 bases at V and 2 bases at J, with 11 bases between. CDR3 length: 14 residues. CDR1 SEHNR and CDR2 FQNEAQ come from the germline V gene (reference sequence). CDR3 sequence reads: CASSTGTFTDTQYF. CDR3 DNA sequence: TGTGCCAGCAGCACAGGGACCTTCACAGATACGCAGTATTTT.

The CDR3 spells CASSLAGTGGGLNSPLHF. The CDR3, as DNA: TGTGCCAGCAGCCTTGCCGGGACAGGGGGCGGTTTAAATTCACCCCTCCACTTT. V and J are TRBV7-6 and TRBJ1-6, with TRBD1 matching over 12 bases. Germline-derived CDR1 and CDR2 are SGHVS and FNYEAQ. The CDR3 totals 18 residues. Trimming at V came to 5 bases and at J to 7 bases, leaving 12 bases not matched to a gene.

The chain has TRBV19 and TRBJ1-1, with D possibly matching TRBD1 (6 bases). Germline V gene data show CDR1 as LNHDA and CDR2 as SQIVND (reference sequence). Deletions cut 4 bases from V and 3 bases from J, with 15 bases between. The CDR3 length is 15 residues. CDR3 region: CASSKWSGAYTEAFF. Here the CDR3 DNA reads TGTGCCAGTAGTAAATGGTCAGGGGCCTACACTGAAGCTTTCTTT.

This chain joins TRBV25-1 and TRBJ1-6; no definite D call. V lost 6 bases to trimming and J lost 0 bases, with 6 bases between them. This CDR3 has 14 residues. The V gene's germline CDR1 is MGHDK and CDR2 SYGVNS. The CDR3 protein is CASSDSSYNSPLHF. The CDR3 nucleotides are TGTGCCAGCAGCGATAGCTCCTATAATTCACCCCTCCACTTT.

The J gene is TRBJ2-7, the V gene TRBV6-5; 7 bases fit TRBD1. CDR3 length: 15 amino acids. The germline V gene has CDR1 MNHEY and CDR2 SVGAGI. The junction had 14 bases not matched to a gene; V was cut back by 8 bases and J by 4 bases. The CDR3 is CASGEGALGVYEQYF. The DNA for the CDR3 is TGTGCCAGCGGAGAGGGGGCGTTGGGAGTGTACGAGCAGTACTTC.

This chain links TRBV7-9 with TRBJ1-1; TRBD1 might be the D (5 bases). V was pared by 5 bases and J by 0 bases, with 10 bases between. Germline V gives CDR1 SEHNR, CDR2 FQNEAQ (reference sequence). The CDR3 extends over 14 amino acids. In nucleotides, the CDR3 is TGTGCCAGCAGCCAGGGCATCATGAACACTGAAGCTTTCTTT. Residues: CASSQGIMNTEAFF.

CDR3 in amino acids: CASSQDVFTGANTGELFF. The DNA of the CDR3 is TGCGCCAGCAGCCAAGACGTATTTACGGGGGCGAACACCGGGGAGCTGTTTTTT. V is TRBV4-3 and J is TRBJ2-2, with D perhaps matching TRBD2 (6 bases). The CDR3 contains 18 residues. CDR1 is LGHNA, CDR2 YSLEER, per germline. Trimming pared 0 bases from V and 0 bases from J, leaving 14 bases between.

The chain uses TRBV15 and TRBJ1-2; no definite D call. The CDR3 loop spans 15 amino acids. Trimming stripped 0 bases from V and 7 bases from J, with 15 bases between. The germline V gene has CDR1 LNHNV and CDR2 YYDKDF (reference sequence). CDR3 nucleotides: TGTGCCACCAGCAGAGAACGAGTGTTATCCGGTGGCTACACCTTC. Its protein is CATSRERVLSGGYTF.

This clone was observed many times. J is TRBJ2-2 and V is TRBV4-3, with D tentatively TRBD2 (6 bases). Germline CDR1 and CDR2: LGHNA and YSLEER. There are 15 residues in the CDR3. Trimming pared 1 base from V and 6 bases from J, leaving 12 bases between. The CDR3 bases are TGCGCCAGCAGCCAAGTTACTAGCATGGCCGGGGAGCTGTTTTTT. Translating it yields CASSQVTSMAGELFF.